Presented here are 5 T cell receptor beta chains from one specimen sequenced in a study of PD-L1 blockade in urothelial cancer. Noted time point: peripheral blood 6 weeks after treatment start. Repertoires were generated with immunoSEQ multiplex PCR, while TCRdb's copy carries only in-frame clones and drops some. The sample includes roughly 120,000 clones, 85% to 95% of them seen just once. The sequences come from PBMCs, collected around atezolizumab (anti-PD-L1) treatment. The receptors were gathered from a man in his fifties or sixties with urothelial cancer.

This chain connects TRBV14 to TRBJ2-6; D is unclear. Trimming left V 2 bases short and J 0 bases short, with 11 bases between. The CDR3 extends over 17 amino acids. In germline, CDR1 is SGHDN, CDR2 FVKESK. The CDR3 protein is CASSQHNAVSGANVLTF. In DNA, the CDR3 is TGTGCCAGCAGCCAACACAACGCGGTCTCTGGGGCCAACGTCCTGACTTTC.

CDR3 in DNA: TGCAGCGGAGTTAAATGGGGCCTGAGCACAGATACGCAGTATTTT. Amino acid sequence: CSGVKWGLSTDTQYF. The J gene is TRBJ2-3, the V gene TRBV29-1, with a weak D call TRBD1 (5 bases). V was pared by 7 bases and J by 0 bases, with 17 bases between. Looked up from germline, CDR1 is SQVTM and CDR2 is ANQGSEA. The CDR3 spans 15 residues.

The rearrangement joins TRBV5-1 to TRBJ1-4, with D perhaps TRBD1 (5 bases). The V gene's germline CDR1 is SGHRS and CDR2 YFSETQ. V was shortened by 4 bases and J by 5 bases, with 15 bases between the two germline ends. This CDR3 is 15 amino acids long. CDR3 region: CASSPQGGGNEKLFF. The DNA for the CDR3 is TGCGCCAGCAGCCCCCAGGGTGGGGGGAATGAAAAACTGTTTTTT.

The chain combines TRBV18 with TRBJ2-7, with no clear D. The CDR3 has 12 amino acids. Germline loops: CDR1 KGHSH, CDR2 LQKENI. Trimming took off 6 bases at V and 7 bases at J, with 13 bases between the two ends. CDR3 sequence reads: CASSAALEEQYF. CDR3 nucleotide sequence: TGTGCCAGCTCTGCCGCGTTAGAGGAGCAGTACTTC.

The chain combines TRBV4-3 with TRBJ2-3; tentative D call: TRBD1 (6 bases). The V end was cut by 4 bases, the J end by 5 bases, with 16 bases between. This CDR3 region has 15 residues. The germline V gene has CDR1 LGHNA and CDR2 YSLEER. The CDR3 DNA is TGCGCCAGCAGCCCGACTGTGGGGGCTGGAGATACGCAGTATTTT. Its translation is CASSPTVGAGDTQYF.